This TCR beta chain was sequenced in a study of blood T cell repertoires in COVID-19. Looking at the study overall: Sites in the United States, Italy and Spain provided acute and convalescent COVID-19 samples.

Per the original methods: Amplification of reference gene primers was used by the study to estimate nucleated cell counts. Profiling relied on immunoSEQ multiplex PCR, and the TCRdb table lists in-frame clones only, not all of them. The DNA was the basis for D and trimming; V, J and clone size are from that table. The table shows about 260,000 clones, with approximately 89% occurring only once. Comment on this clone: Other DNA sequences of this sample code for an identical CDR3.

V was pared by 2 bases and J by 0 bases, with 8 bases between. The CDR3 length is 14 residues. The V gene's germline CDR1 is MRHNA and CDR2 SNTAGT. This TCR was recovered from a woman in her 70s with COVID-19, enrolled during active disease. The chain uses TRBV6-4 and TRBJ2-7; TRBD2 might be the D (5 bases). The sample was peripheral blood. CDR3 nucleotides: TGTGCCAGCAGTGACCGAGGGAGCTCCTACGAGCAGTACTTC. Protein: CASSDRGSSYEQYF.